A single sample is the source of the 19 T cell receptor beta chains below, sequenced in a study of vaccination and CD4 T cells after COVID-19. Cultured CD4+ T-cell DNA underwent Oncomine TCR Beta short-read sequencing. MiXCR, applied by TCRdb to the PCR reads, yields one record per CDR3 protein. The table lists some 11,000 distinct CDR3 sequences, about two fifths of them singletons. Antigens for these TCRs are unknown. Described treatment: roughly nine-day PBMC culture with coronavirus spike peptide pools or control peptides (ViraFEST assay). The starting material was CD4+ T cells from blood, cultured in vitro, obtained after SARS-CoV-2 vaccination. The receptors stem from a human donor who had recovered from COVID-19.

The chain couples TRBV28 to TRBJ1-2; 7 nucleotides match TRBD1. This CDR3 is built from 16 residues. CDR1 MDHEN and CDR2 SYDVKM come from the germline V gene. With 6 bases clipped from V and 1 base from J, the junction kept 11 bases outside the gene matches. CDR3 coding DNA: TGTGCCAGCAGGCAACAAGGGGCAGGGGGTAACTATGGCTACACCTTC. It translates to CASRQQGAGGNYGYTF.

Judged by abundance, this clonotype is large (0.1 to 1%). The chain recombines TRBV7-2 with TRBJ1-5; TRBD1 might be the D (5 bases). The CDR3 runs to 16 residues. V lost 3 bases and J 6 bases, leaving 18 bases between the germline ends. Germline CDR1 reads SGHTA; CDR2 reads FQGNSA. The CDR3 coding sequence is TGTGCCAGCAGCTTTCCCGGCAGGGAGGGTGGTCAGCCCCAGCATTTT. Its protein is CASSFPGREGGQPQHF.

This chain uses TRBV2 with TRBJ2-7; 7 bases map to TRBD1. The CDR3 is made up of 14 amino acids. With V trimmed by 4 bases and J by 1 base, 4 bases remained unmatched. The germline V gene has CDR1 SNHLY and CDR2 FYNNEI. The CDR3 sequence: CASSVEQGSYEQYF. In nucleotides, the CDR3 is TGTGCCAGCAGTGTGGAACAGGGGTCCTACGAGCAGTACTTC.

This sequence joins TRBV6-1 and TRBJ1-5; D call uncertain. Germline V gives CDR1 MNHNS, CDR2 SASEGT. The CDR3 extends over 13 amino acids. The V end lost 6 bases, the J end lost 0 bases, and 6 bases lay between the germline ends. The CDR3 here is CASRTYSNQPQHF. The CDR3 DNA follows: TGTGCCAGCAGGACGTATAGCAATCAGCCCCAGCATTTT.

V usage is TRBV6-1 and J usage is TRBJ2-6, with TRBD1 as a possible D gene (6 bases). From germline, CDR1 is MNHNS and CDR2 SASEGT. V lost 7 bases, J lost 4 bases, and 11 bases lay in between. The CDR3 has 14 residues. CDR3 loop: CASNREPGANVLTF. The CDR3 region has the DNA TGTGCCAGCAACAGGGAGCCCGGGGCCAACGTCCTGACTTTC.

This clonotype occurred a few times. The chain couples TRBV24-1 to TRBJ2-2; 8 nucleotides match TRBD1. Germline V lookup: CDR1 KGHDR, CDR2 SFDVKD. CDR3 length: 16 amino acids. Unmatched junction bases numbered 7, after V lost 5 bases and J lost 3 bases. The CDR3 DNA reads TGTGCCACCAGTGGTGAGGGGACAGGTCACACCGGGGAGCTGTTTTTT. Residues: CATSGEGTGHTGELFF.

The rearrangement links TRBV20-1 to TRBJ1-1; maybe TRBD1 (5 bases). Germline V gives CDR1 DFQATT, CDR2 SNEGSKA (reference sequence). Trimming stripped 2 bases from V and 10 bases from J, with 14 bases between. This CDR3 has 12 amino acids. CDR3 sequence reads: CSARPTQGGAFF. The CDR3, as DNA: TGCAGTGCTAGACCCACGCAGGGAGGAGCTTTCTTT.

V and J are TRBV27 and TRBJ2-2, with TRBD2 matching 11 bases. This CDR3 is 16 amino acids long. The V gene's germline CDR1 is MNHEY and CDR2 SMNVEV (reference sequence). V was clipped by 8 bases and J by 0 bases; unmatched bases: 5. Written as DNA, the CDR3 is TGTGCCAGCTCGGGACTAGCGGTCTCGAACACCGGGGAGCTGTTTTTT. It codes for CASSGLAVSNTGELFF.

The J gene is TRBJ2-7, the V gene TRBV6-2 or TRBV6-3, with 10 nucleotides matching TRBD1. This CDR3 contains 13 residues. V lost 7 bases and J lost 3; bases outside the gene matches: 3. Germline values: CDR1 MNHEY, CDR2 SVGEGT. The chain's CDR3 is CASTRTGGYEQYF. CDR3 sequence (DNA): TGTGCCAGCACTAGGACAGGGGGCTACGAGCAGTACTTC.

This clonotype appeared a few times. V usage is TRBV28 and J usage is TRBJ2-5, with 7 bases fitting TRBD2. The CDR3 has 18 residues. V lost 6 bases to trimming and J lost 5 bases; unmatched junction nucleotides: 21. Germline V lookup: CDR1 MDHEN, CDR2 SYDVKM. The CDR3 loop is CASSTGDWAGKRDETQYF. The CDR3 coding sequence is TGTGCCAGCAGCACGGGGGACTGGGCGGGTAAGCGGGATGAGACCCAGTACTTC.

The chain links TRBV7-2 to TRBJ2-7; 10 bases agree with TRBD1. Germline V gives CDR1 SGHTA, CDR2 FQGNSA. The trim removed 1 base at V and 3 bases at J, leaving 3 bases unmatched. The CDR3 contains 15 residues. The CDR3 region is CASSLGGDRGYEQYF. The CDR3 nucleotides read TGTGCCAGCAGCTTAGGGGGGGACAGGGGCTACGAGCAGTACTTC.

By frequency in the sample, this clonotype is medium-sized. This chain joins TRBV11-2 and TRBJ2-3, with D hard to call. With 4 bases removed from V and 11 bases from J, the gap between germline ends came to 13 bases. This CDR3 has 12 amino acids. Germline V gene sequence: CDR1 SGHAT, CDR2 FQNNGV. CDR3 coding DNA: TGTGCCAGCAGCTCCCAGTTTTGGGAGCAGTATTTT. It specifies CASSSQFWEQYF.

The chain carries TRBV14 and TRBJ2-1; 10 bases are a match to TRBD2. CDR1 and CDR2 from the germline V gene are SGHDN and FVKESK. The CDR3 consists of 14 residues. Trimming cost V 6 bases and J 3 bases; bases outside gene matches: 2. CDR3 in amino acids: CASSRTSGYNEQFF. CDR3 nucleotide sequence: TGTGCCAGCAGTCGGACTAGCGGCTACAATGAGCAGTTCTTC.

Details on this clonotype: One end of the junction fails to match germline, which may point to a read error. This rearrangement joins TRBV7-6 to TRBJ2-1, with no clear D. This CDR3 region has 16 residues. Looked up from germline, CDR1 is SGHVS and CDR2 is FNYEAQ. CDR3 loop: CTSSLGGPSSYNEQFF. The DNA of the CDR3 is TGTACCAGCAGCTTAGGTGGGCCTAGCTCCTACAATGAGCAGTTCTTC.

Only a few counts were recorded for this clonotype. This chain joins TRBV6-1 and TRBJ2-1, with D perhaps TRBD2 (5 bases). The CDR3 is made up of 12 amino acids. V shed 6 bases and J shed 9 bases, with 12 bases lying between them. Per the germline V gene, CDR1 is MNHNS and CDR2 is SASEGT. CDR3 residues: CASSPVGSEQFF. CDR3 sequence (DNA): TGTGCCAGCAGCCCTGTTGGGAGTGAGCAGTTCTTC.

In DNA, the CDR3 is TGTGCCAGCAGCTTAACTCCGGGAGCCACCTACAATGAGCAGTTCTTC. This sequence encodes CASSLTPGATYNEQFF. The chain employs TRBV7-2 and TRBJ2-1; maybe TRBD2 (6 bases). V was cut by 2 bases and J by 2 bases, with 13 bases left in between. The CDR3 contains 16 residues. CDR1 and CDR2 from the germline V gene are SGHTA and FQGNSA. The full variable domain, completed using reference TRBV7-2 and TRBJ2-1, is GAGVSQSPSNKVTEKGKDVELRCDPISGHTALYWYRQSLGQGLEFLIYFQGNSAPDKSGLPSDRFSAERTGGSVSTLTIQRTQQEDSAVYLCASSLTPGATYNEQFFGPGTRLTVL.

This clonotype was observed a handful of times. V gene TRBV12-3 or TRBV12-4 combines with J gene TRBJ1-2, with a tentative D call TRBD1 (6 bases). Trimming left V 6 bases short and J 7 bases short, with 15 bases between. The CDR3 extends over 13 amino acids. DNA of the CDR3: TGTGCCAGCAGGCCTACAGGGATTTTTGGCTACACCTTC. Its translation: CASRPTGIFGYTF.

This chain connects TRBV7-9 to TRBJ1-5; D unclear. From germline, CDR1 is SEHNR and CDR2 FQNEAQ (reference sequence). V lost 4 bases to trimming and J lost 7 bases, with 14 bases between them. The CDR3 runs 14 residues. CDR3 nucleotides: TGTGCCAGCAGCTCTGAAGCCGCGGGGCAGCCCCAGCATTTT. This codes for CASSSEAAGQPQHF.

This clonotype was counted a few times. This sequence joins TRBV28 and TRBJ2-7; the match to TRBD2 covers 7 bases. The CDR3 has 15 residues. Unmatched junction bases numbered 7, after V lost 5 bases and J lost 0 bases. Germline values: CDR1 MDHEN, CDR2 SYDVKM. DNA of the CDR3: TGTGCCAGCAGTGCGGCGGGCGGGGGCTCCTACGAGCAGTACTTC. Amino acid sequence: CASSAAGGGSYEQYF.